The 22 T cell receptor beta chains below come from one sample, sequenced in a study of T-cell memory formation after mild COVID-19. TCRdb re-derived calls from the 5' RACE reads in MiXCR, one entry per CDR3 protein. The sample records hundreds of thousands of distinct CDR3 sequences, around 27% being singletons. Sequenced sample: PBMCs or a T cell subset sorted from them (not recorded which). These receptors all come from an adult woman who had mild COVID-19 (a few samples of this study predate the infection). Cell type and time point are not known.

The chain employs TRBV10-3 and TRBJ1-3, with D unresolved. CDR1 is ENHRY, CDR2 SYGVKD, per germline. This CDR3 comprises 12 residues. The V and J ends lost 11 bases and 2 bases respectively, with 10 bases between them. CDR3 DNA: TGTGCCGGTGGGAATGCTGGAAACACCATATATTTT. Protein: CAGGNAGNTIYF.

This clonotype was counted a single time. The chain is built from TRBV12-2 and TRBJ1-2. TRBV12-2 is a recognized pseudogene. The CDR3 is 14 residues long. CDR3 bases: TGTGCAAGTCGCTTAGTTGTGGTATACCGTGGCTACACCTTC. As protein: CASRLVVVYRGYTF.

The gene calls are TRBV20-1 and TRBJ1-2; 7 nucleotides agree with TRBD1. There are 14 residues in the CDR3. Germline V gives CDR1 DFQATT, CDR2 SNEGSKA (reference sequence). The V segment lost 0 bases and the J segment 5 bases; nucleotides outside the gene matches: 6. DNA of the CDR3: TGCAGTGCTAGAGACCAGACAGGGTGGTATGGCTACACCTTC. This codes for CSARDQTGWYGYTF.

This clonotype was observed a few times. The chain carries TRBV24-1 and TRBJ2-3, with D maybe TRBD2 (6 bases). With 8 bases removed from V and 0 bases from J, the gap between germline ends came to 11 bases. The CDR3 has 14 amino acids. The V gene's germline CDR1 is KGHDR and CDR2 SFDVKD. The CDR3 nucleotides are TGTGCCACCAAAATCGGGAGAAGCACAGATACGCAGTATTTT. It translates to CATKIGRSTDTQYF.

This chain links TRBV6-2 or TRBV6-3 with TRBJ2-7; D not certain. CDR1 is MNHEY and CDR2 is SVGEGT in the germline V gene. Trimming removed 2 bases from V and 1 base from J, with 15 bases in between. The length of the CDR3 is 16 residues. As DNA, the CDR3 is TGTGCCAGCAGTTACCCGGTAGAGGAACCATCCTACGAGCAGTACTTC. Its protein product is CASSYPVEEPSYEQYF.

This clonotype was detected a few times. J is TRBJ2-3 and V is TRBV7-3; either TRBD1 or TRBD2 may fit D (5 bases each). The germline V gene has CDR1 SGHTA and CDR2 FQGTGA. V was shortened by 8 bases and J by 2 bases, with 17 bases between the two germline ends. The CDR3 loop spans 15 amino acids. CDR3 sequence: CASAKGWGNTDTQYF. In DNA form, the CDR3 reads TGTGCCAGCGCCAAAGGGTGGGGGAACACAGATACGCAGTATTTT.

In this sample, this clonotype turned up a few times. This chain joins TRBV2 and TRBJ2-5; TRBD2 aligns across 8 bases. This CDR3 region has 14 residues. After removal of 6 bases from V and 2 bases from J, the junction contained 5 bases not matched to a gene. CDR1 is SNHLY, CDR2 FYNNEI, per germline. CDR3 sequence (DNA): TGTGCCAGCAGGGCCGGGACTAGGCAAGAGACCCAGTACTTC. This sequence encodes CASRAGTRQETQYF.

The V gene is TRBV4-1, the J gene TRBJ2-2, with a weak D call TRBD1 (6 bases). V lost 0 bases and J lost 7, with 9 bases in between. The germline CDR1 and CDR2 sequences are MGHRA and YSYEKL. This CDR3 is built from 14 residues. The CDR3 reads CASSQETGNGELFF. CDR3 in DNA: TGCGCCAGCAGCCAAGAAACAGGGAACGGGGAGCTGTTTTTT.

Only a few counts were recorded for this clonotype. The chain joins TRBV4-3 to TRBJ2-3; 10 nucleotides line up with TRBD2. Germline assignment: CDR1 LGHNA and CDR2 YSLEER. The CDR3 length is 18 residues. The ends lost 0 bases at V and 2 bases at J; junction bases unmatched: 8. Here the CDR3 DNA reads TGCGCCAGCAGCCAAGAATTGTCCGGACTAGCGGTCACAGATACGCAGTATTTT. This codes for CASSQELSGLAVTDTQYF.

This clonotype was detected only a few times. The chain links TRBV29-1 to TRBJ2-7; 7 positions match TRBD1. The CDR3 consists of 12 residues. Germline lookup yields CDR1 SQVTM and CDR2 ANQGSEA. V shed 7 bases and J 4 bases; nucleotides not matched to a gene: 7. The CDR3 reads CSAKTGWYEQYF. The CDR3 DNA follows: TGCAGCGCAAAGACAGGGTGGTACGAGCAGTACTTC.

V is TRBV12-3 or TRBV12-4 and J is TRBJ2-5; D may be TRBD1 (5 bases). V gave up 8 bases and J gave up 2 bases, with 9 bases separating them. CDR3 length: 12 amino acids. The CDR3 region is CASGAQQETQYF. The CDR3 DNA reads TGTGCCAGCGGGGCACAACAAGAGACCCAGTACTTC.

The V and J genes are TRBV11-2 and TRBJ1-3; no clear D. V was shortened by 0 bases and J by 0 bases, with 12 bases between the two germline ends. The CDR3 is 17 amino acids. Germline values: CDR1 SGHAT, CDR2 FQNNGV. CDR3 coding DNA: TGTGCCAGCAGCTTAGATCTCTTGATTTACTCTGGAAACACCATATATTTT. It specifies CASSLDLLIYSGNTIYF.

This clonotype was counted a single time. The V call is TRBV12-3 or TRBV12-4, the J call TRBJ2-7, with TRBD1 matching 8 bases. This CDR3 region has 16 residues. J gave up 2 bases and V 4 bases, and 10 bases lay outside the gene matches. The CDR3 sequence: CASSWQGGQATYEQYF. The CDR3 DNA is TGTGCCAGCAGTTGGCAGGGGGGACAGGCTACCTACGAGCAGTACTTC.

This chain connects TRBV27 to TRBJ2-7; D is possibly TRBD2 (5 bases). The V gene's germline CDR1 is MNHEY and CDR2 SMNVEV (reference sequence). With 0 bases removed from V and 2 bases from J, the gap between germline ends came to 8 bases. There are 14 residues in the CDR3. The CDR3 nucleotides read TGTGCCAGCAGTTTATCGGGAGCAGCCTACGAGCAGTACTTC. Translation gives CASSLSGAAYEQYF.

The chain recombines TRBV28 with TRBJ2-7, with a tentative D call TRBD2 (5 bases). Germline assignment: CDR1 MDHEN and CDR2 SYDVKM. The V end lost 6 bases, the J end lost 6 bases, and 21 bases lay between the germline ends. This CDR3 has 15 residues. CDR3 sequence: CASSSPWPRGGEQYF. The CDR3 DNA follows: TGTGCCAGCAGCTCCCCTTGGCCCCGTGGAGGCGAGCAGTACTTC.

The sample holds a few counts of this clonotype. This chain connects TRBV6-2 or TRBV6-3 to TRBJ1-3; possible D gene TRBD1, 5 bases. V was trimmed by 6 bases and J by 5 bases, leaving 17 bases between them. Per germline, CDR1 MNHEY and CDR2 SVGEGT. This CDR3 comprises 15 residues. CDR3 amino acids: CASSDRTTGRNTIYF. DNA for the CDR3: TGTGCCAGCAGCGATCGAACCACAGGAAGAAACACCATATATTTT.

This clonotype was found a few times. The genes are TRBV6-6 and TRBJ2-1; unclear D gene. Trimming removed 6 bases from V and 1 base from J, with 13 bases in between. The CDR3 length is 15 residues. Germline values: CDR1 MNHNY, CDR2 SVGAGI (reference sequence). For the CDR3, the DNA is TGTGCCAGCAGCAAAGGCGGACCTTCCTACAATGAGCAGTTCTTC. Translating gives CASSKGGPSYNEQFF.

Only a few counts were recorded for this clonotype. The chain uses TRBV6-5 and TRBJ1-4; TRBD1 agrees at 8 bases. With V trimmed by 5 bases and J by 12 bases, 14 bases remained unmatched. The CDR3 spans 15 residues. Germline CDR1 MNHEY, CDR2 SVGAGI. This CDR3 is CASSNGQGRTVELFF. CDR3 DNA sequence: TGTGCCAGCAGTAACGGACAGGGACGAACGGTGGAACTGTTTTTT.

The rearrangement joins TRBV14 to TRBJ1-6; unclear D gene. Germline V lookup: CDR1 SGHDN, CDR2 FVKESK. This CDR3 region has 15 residues. Trimming left V 4 bases short and J 10 bases short, with 17 bases between. DNA of the CDR3: TGTGCCAGCAGCCCTGCGACCGTTCTCGGGTCACCCCTCCACTTT. It translates to CASSPATVLGSPLHF.

The chain joins TRBV5-5 to TRBJ1-4; D remains unclear. Germline values: CDR1 SGHKS, CDR2 YYEKEE (reference sequence). Trimming shortened V by 4 bases and J by 8 bases, and 9 bases separated the two germline ends. This CDR3 spans 12 amino acids. The CDR3 is CASSKRGEKLFF. The CDR3 nucleotides read TGTGCCAGCAGCAAGCGTGGCGAAAAACTGTTTTTT.

This clonotype was seen ten or more times. The rearrangement links TRBV20-1 to TRBJ1-1; maybe TRBD1 (5 bases). Trimming left V 6 bases short and J 4 bases short, with 18 bases between. The CDR3 contains 14 residues. Germline V gene lookup returns CDR1 DFQATT and CDR2 SNEGSKA (reference sequence). Here the CDR3 DNA reads TGCAGTGCCGCCACGGGACTCAAGGGCACTGAAGCTTTCTTT. Amino acid sequence: CSAATGLKGTEAFF.

This clonotype was picked up a small number of times. This chain joins TRBV18 and TRBJ2-7; D uncertain. The CDR3 sequence is 13 residues long. Germline V gene data show CDR1 as KGHSH and CDR2 as LQKENI. V lost 0 bases and J lost 5, with 8 bases in between. As DNA, the CDR3 is TGTGCCAGCTCACCACCCAACGACGACGAGCAGTACTTC. Translation: CASSPPNDDEQYF.